The TCR beta chain under discussion was sequenced for a study of T cell repertoires in cytomegalovirus infection. TCRdb ran MiXCR on the reads and lists one entry per CDR3 protein. The data contain hundreds of thousands of distinct CDR3 sequences, around a third of them singletons. Concerning this clonotype itself: What it binds is unknown.

CDR3 length equals 16 residues. The germline CDR1 and CDR2 sequences are LGHDT and YNNKEL (reference sequence). Germline trimming cut 2 bases from V and 4 bases from J; bases unmatched to any gene: 9. The chain couples TRBV3-1 to TRBJ2-5, with 8 bases matching TRBD2. Specimen: cultured PBMCs, collected from culture after CMV antigen stimulation. This receptor was identified in a human donor in good health (CMV status not recorded). Some clones in this sample may be carry-over from other donors' samples. The CDR3 here is CASSQQRLASRETQYF. The CDR3 coding sequence is TGTGCCAGCAGCCAACAGCGACTAGCGAGTCGAGAGACCCAGTACTTC.